Listed below are T cell receptor beta chains from one sample, sequenced in a study of cytomegalovirus exposure and HLA in healthy donors. Libraries were prepared by immunoSEQ multiplex PCR; TCRdb keeps only in-frame clonotypes and omits some of them. The top ten clones hold nearly 10% of a sample with tens of thousands of clones, around three quarters of them seen once. The sample comprised PBMCs. All receptors come from a woman aged 45-65 years in good health and CMV-seropositive. Each CDR3 is given with its conserved first and last residue. A D gene is named only where the DNA matches it firmly. A row's size may be missing; if present it is once, few, many or a size class.

abundance,v_gene,j_gene,d_gene,CDR3nt,CDR3aa
NA,TRBV27,TRBJ2-7,TRBD2,TGTGCCAGCAGTTTAGCTCGGACTAGCGCCGAGCAGTACTTC,CASSLARTSAEQYF
NA,TRBV27,TRBJ1-1,NA,TGTGCCAGCAGCGAGGGGGTCGGGACTGAAGCTTTCTTT,CASSEGVGTEAFF
NA,TRBV5-1,TRBJ2-7,NA,TGCGCCAGCAGCTTGGAGGGCAGGGAGGCCTACGAGCAGTACTTC,CASSLEGREAYEQYF
few,TRBV6-1,TRBJ2-1,NA,TGTGCCAGCAGTGAATGGGAGGAGCCCTACAATGAGCAGTTCTTC,CASSEWEEPYNEQFF
few,TRBV4-3,TRBJ1-6,NA,TGCGCCAGCAGCCAAGATCTCTACAGTCTAAGGTCACCCCTCCACTTT,CASSQDLYSLRSPLHF
NA,TRBV27,TRBJ1-6,NA,TGTGCCACCCAGGCCGAGACCTATAATTCACCCCTCCACTTT,CATQAETYNSPLHF
NA,TRBV9,TRBJ1-1,TRBD1,TGTGCCAGCAGCGCCCAGGGGGACACTGAAGCTTTCTTT,CASSAQGDTEAFF
NA,TRBV25-1,TRBJ1-1,NA,TGTGCCAGCAGTGAAAAAGAGGGGGGGCGCGCTGAAGCTTTCTTT,CASSEKEGGRAEAFF
NA,TRBV6-1,TRBJ1-1,TRBD1,TGTGCCAGCAACGGACAGGGAAACACTGAAGCTTTCTTT,CASNGQGNTEAFF
once,TRBV29-1,TRBJ2-5,TRBD2,TGCAGCGTTAGGCGGGAGGGCCCCGAGACCCAGTACTTC,CSVRREGPETQYF
NA,TRBV2,TRBJ2-7,NA,TGTGCCAGCGGTTCCGACAGGCAGTACTTC,CASGSDRQYF
few,TRBV4-1,TRBJ2-1,TRBD1,TGCGCCAGCAGCCCCAAACCCGGGACAGGCGTCTACAATGAGCAGTTCTTC,CASSPKPGTGVYNEQFF
NA,TRBV10-1,TRBJ1-1,TRBD1,TGCGCCAGCAGTCCCCCCGGACAGGCTGGAGGAGCTTTCTTT,CASSPPGQAGGAFF
NA,TRBV4-1,TRBJ1-1,TRBD1,TGCGCCAGCAGCCAAGTTTTGAGGGGGCGAGGAACTGAAGCTTTCTTT,CASSQVLRGRGTEAFF
NA,TRBV28,TRBJ2-7,NA,TGTGCCAGCAGTACACTGCTAGCCGGGGTCCTCTACGAGCAGTACTTC,CASSTLLAGVLYEQYF
NA,TRBV5-1,TRBJ1-2,NA,TGCGCCAGCAAGGGGGGGGACTATGGCTACACCTTC,CASKGGDYGYTF
NA,TRBV7-2,TRBJ2-7,TRBD2,TGTGCCAGCATGGGCGGGGGGGCCTACGAGCAGTACTTC,CASMGGGAYEQYF
NA,TRBV5-1,TRBJ2-3,TRBD1,TGCGCCAGCAGCTTACCGGGACAGCCCACAGATACGCAGTATTTT,CASSLPGQPTDTQYF
NA,TRBV5-8,TRBJ1-6,TRBD1,TGTGCCAGCAGCTTCAACAGGGGTGGGGTGGCTCCCCTCCACTTT,CASSFNRGGVAPLHF
NA,TRBV29-1,TRBJ2-1,NA,TGCAGCGTTGGCGACTCCTACAATGAGCAGTTCTTC,CSVGDSYNEQFF
NA,TRBV7-2,TRBJ2-3,NA,TGTGCCAGCATCCCAGGGGGCGGGGGGGCCGTCACAGATACGCAGTATTTT,CASIPGGGGAVTDTQYF
NA,TRBV18,TRBJ2-1,NA,TGTGCCAGCTCACCACCTTCTAGGAATGAGCAGTTCTTC,CASSPPSRNEQFF
NA,TRBV7-8,TRBJ1-2,NA,TGTGCCAGCAGCTTACCGGGGGGCCGGTATGGCTACACCTTC,CASSLPGGRYGYTF
NA,TRBV27,TRBJ1-6,TRBD1,TGTGCCAGCAGTTTGGGGGACAGCTCAAATTCACCCCTCCACTTT,CASSLGDSSNSPLHF
NA,TRBV10-3,TRBJ2-2,TRBD1,TGTGCCATCACCCCTGGAACAGGGGACACCGGGGAGCTGTTTTTT,CAITPGTGDTGELFF
NA,TRBV2,TRBJ2-7,TRBD2,TGTGCCAGCAGCCCTCTCGGGGAGGGACTCTCCTACGAGCAGTACTTC,CASSPLGEGLSYEQYF
once,TRBV19,TRBJ1-2,NA,TGTGCCAGTAGTATCCCTCAGGCAGCCTATGGCTACACCTTC,CASSIPQAAYGYTF
few,TRBV10-2,TRBJ1-6,NA,TGCGCCAGCAGTGAGTCAGGGAGGAATTCACCCCTCCACTTT,CASSESGRNSPLHF
NA,TRBV7-6,TRBJ2-7,TRBD1,TGTGCCAGCAGCTTAGCGGGGACAGCCTTCTCCTACGAGCAGTACTTC,CASSLAGTAFSYEQYF
NA,TRBV7-8,TRBJ2-5,TRBD2,TGTGCCAGCAGCTTGCTAGCGGCTCAAGAGACCCAGTACTTC,CASSLLAAQETQYF
once,TRBV4-3,TRBJ2-7,TRBD1,TGCGCCAGCAGCCAAGGGACAGGGTGGGCCTACGAGCAGTACTTC,CASSQGTGWAYEQYF
once,TRBV27,TRBJ1-4,NA,TGTGCCAGCAGTCCCATTAATGAAAAACTGTTTTTT,CASSPINEKLFF
few,TRBV9,TRBJ1-3,NA,TGTGCCAGCAGCGTAGGAGGGGGGGACTCTGGAAACACCATATATTTT,CASSVGGGDSGNTIYF
NA,TRBV6-6,TRBJ2-3,TRBD1,TGTGCCAGTGCGGACAGGGGCACAGATACGCAGTATTTT,CASADRGTDTQYF
few,TRBV7-9,TRBJ2-5,TRBD1,TGTGCCAGCAGCCCACAGGGGGCGGGCCGGGAGACCCAGTACTTC,CASSPQGAGRETQYF
NA,TRBV5-1,TRBJ2-2,TRBD2,TGCGCCAGCTCCTTAACGGGACTAGCGGGAAACACCGGGGAGCTGTTTTTT,CASSLTGLAGNTGELFF
NA,TRBV7-2,TRBJ2-1,NA,TGTGCCAGCAGCTTGGTGGGACCGGACAGTGAGCAGTTCTTC,CASSLVGPDSEQFF
few,TRBV28,TRBJ1-1,TRBD1,TGTGCCAGCAGTTTTTTACAGGGGGGTGGCACTGAAGCTTTCTTT,CASSFLQGGGTEAFF
NA,TRBV7-7,TRBJ2-7,NA,TGTGCCAGCAGCTTTCTTAGCGGACTCCCCTCCTACGAGCAGTACTTC,CASSFLSGLPSYEQYF
NA,TRBV12-5,TRBJ1-2,TRBD1,TGTGCTAGTGGTTTGGTACTTCCCCGACAGGGCGGAGACTATGGCTACACCTTC,CASGLVLPRQGGDYGYTF
NA,TRBV28,TRBJ2-7,TRBD1,TGTGCCAGCAGTCCACAGACAGGGGGAACGGAGCAGTACTTC,CASSPQTGGTEQYF
NA,TRBV30,TRBJ2-5,TRBD2,TGTGCCTGGGATAGACTAGCGGGATATGGGGGGACCCAGTACTTC,CAWDRLAGYGGTQYF
NA,TRBV6-5,TRBJ2-7,TRBD1,TGTGCCAGCAAAACCCCCCACAGGGGTACCTACGAGCAGTACTTC,CASKTPHRGTYEQYF
few,TRBV4-1,TRBJ1-1,NA,TGCGCCAGCAGCCAAGATGGAGGCGAGGGTACGAACACTGAAGCTTTCTTT,CASSQDGGEGTNTEAFF
once,TRBV7-8,TRBJ2-7,NA,TGTGCCAGCAGCTTAGACTGGGCCTCCTACGAGCAGTACTTC,CASSLDWASYEQYF
NA,TRBV5-8,TRBJ2-5,TRBD2,TGTGCCAGCAGCTTGAGGCTAGCGGGAGGATGGCCAGAGACCCAGTACTTC,CASSLRLAGGWPETQYF
NA,TRBV9,TRBJ1-2,NA,TGTGCCAGCAGCGCCTCAGGGATAGCTGGCTACACCTTC,CASSASGIAGYTF
NA,TRBV18,TRBJ2-3,TRBD2,TGTGCCAGCTCACCTAACGCGGCGGGAGGAGGGGATACGCAGTATTTT,CASSPNAAGGGDTQYF
once,TRBV7-3,TRBJ2-7,TRBD1,TGTGCCAGCAGCTCTCTGGCCCCCGGAAGGGGGCTCCCCTACGAGCAGTACTTC,CASSSLAPGRGLPYEQYF
NA,TRBV2,TRBJ1-5,TRBD1,TGTGCCAGCACCCGGGACAGAATTAGCAATCAGCCCCAGCATTTT,CASTRDRISNQPQHF
NA,TRBV4-3,TRBJ1-2,TRBD1,TGCGCCAGCAGCCCGACAGGGGATCGTGGCTACACCTTC,CASSPTGDRGYTF
NA,TRBV13,TRBJ2-6,NA,TGTGCCAGCAGCTTTCCCCACGCGGGAGCCAACGTCCTGACTTTC,CASSFPHAGANVLTF
once,TRBV14,TRBJ1-2,TRBD1,TGTGCCAGCAGCCAAGAGAACAGGGGGCTCGATGGCTACACCTTC,CASSQENRGLDGYTF
NA,TRBV5-1,TRBJ2-7,NA,TGCGCCAGCAGCTTGTTGGCGGGGAGCTCCTACGAGCAGTACTTC,CASSLLAGSSYEQYF
NA,TRBV11-2,TRBJ2-5,NA,TGTGCCAGCAGCTTTGCCACGCGGGAACAAGAGACCCAGTACTTC,CASSFATREQETQYF